Below are 2 T cell receptor beta chains sequenced from a single sample in a study of PD-L1 blockade in urothelial cancer. Specified time point: pretreatment peripheral blood. The method was immunoSEQ multiplex PCR; TCRdb's version includes in-frame clones alone and lacks a portion of them. This table holds 60,000 to 70,000 clones, around 81% found once. Sequencing used PBMCs, obtained around atezolizumab (anti-PD-L1) treatment. The source of these receptors is a man in his sixties or seventies with urothelial cancer.

The chain joins TRBV15 to TRBJ1-2; D uncertain. The ends were cut back, 4 bases at V and 2 bases at J, with 8 bases in the middle. The length of the CDR3 is 13 residues. Germline loops: CDR1 LNHNV, CDR2 YYDKDF (reference sequence). This chain's CDR3 is CATSTDGNYGYTF. The CDR3 DNA reads as TGTGCCACCAGCACCGACGGGAACTATGGCTACACCTTC.

The chain couples TRBV18 to TRBJ2-7, with TRBD2 identical over 7 bases. The CDR3 runs to 12 residues. Losses at the gene ends were 6 bases for V and 7 bases for J; bases not matched to a gene: 6. Germline V gene data show CDR1 as KGHSH and CDR2 as LQKENI. CDR3 sequence reads: CASSAGDSEQYF. The CDR3 region has the DNA TGTGCCAGCTCCGCGGGAGACAGTGAGCAGTACTTC. The complete variable domain, with remaining parts taken from reference TRBV18 and TRBJ2-7, reads NAGVMQNPRHLVRRRGQEARLRCSPMKGHSHVYWYRQLPEEGLKFMVYLQKENIIDESGMPKERFSAEFPKEGPSILRIQQVVRGDSAAYFCASSAGDSEQYFGPGTRLTVT.